The present T cell receptor (beta chain) was sequenced within a study of blood T cells in healthy people across ages. Study in general: About one barcoded TCR beta cDNA was captured per two T cells.

From germline, CDR1 is SGHKS and CDR2 YYEKEE (reference sequence). The CDR3 consists of 13 residues. Trimming removed 1 base at V and 8 bases at J, with 12 bases between. Together with a sample-barcoded 5' primer, a J-beta primer mix was included in a second PCR lasting about 6 to 11 cycles. One entry per CDR3 protein, called by TCRdb with MiXCR from the 5' RACE reads. The repertoire includes 540,000 or so distinct CDR3 sequences, 25% to 30% of them detected once, and about a fifth sits in the top ten. This sequence originates from a woman in her seventies in good health. Material for sequencing was blood. V and J are TRBV5-5 and TRBJ1-2; D not resolved. The CDR3 nucleotides are TGTGCCAGCAGCTTGTCGGAACCGAGGGGCTACACCTTC. It is translated as CASSLSEPRGYTF. The full variable domain, rest sourced from reference TRBV5-5 and TRBJ1-2, is DAGVTQSPTHLIKTRGQQVTLRCSPISGHKSVSWYQQVLGQGPQFIFQYYEKEERGRGNFPDRFSARQFPNYSSELNVNALLLGDSALYLCASSLSEPRGYTFGSGTRLTVV.